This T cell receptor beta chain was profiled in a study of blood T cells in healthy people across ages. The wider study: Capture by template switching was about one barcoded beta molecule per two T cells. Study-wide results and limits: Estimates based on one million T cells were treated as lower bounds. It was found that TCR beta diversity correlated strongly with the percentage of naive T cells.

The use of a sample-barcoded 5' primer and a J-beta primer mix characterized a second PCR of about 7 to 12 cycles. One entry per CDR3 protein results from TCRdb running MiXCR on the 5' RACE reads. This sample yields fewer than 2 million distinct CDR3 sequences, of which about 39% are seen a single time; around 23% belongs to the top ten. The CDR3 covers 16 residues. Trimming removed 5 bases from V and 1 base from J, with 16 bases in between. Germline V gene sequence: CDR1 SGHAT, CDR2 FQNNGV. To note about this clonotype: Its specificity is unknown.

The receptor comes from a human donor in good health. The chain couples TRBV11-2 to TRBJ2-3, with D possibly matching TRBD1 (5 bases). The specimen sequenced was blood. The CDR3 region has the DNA TGTGCCAGCAGCGACCTCGACAGTTTTGGCACAGATACGCAGTATTTT. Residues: CASSDLDSFGTDTQYF.